This record looks at one T cell receptor beta chain sequence and its context. Other DNA sequences of this sample code for an identical CDR3. The sample originates from a study of blood T cell repertoires in COVID-19. Study-wide background: Sites in the United States, Italy and Spain provided acute and convalescent COVID-19 samples. T cells, B-cell-depleted T cells, or PBMCs provided the cDNA or gDNA that served as material.

Per the authors' pipeline: Cell counts per sample came from amplifying reference gene primers. Sequencing used immunoSEQ multiplex PCR; TCRdb keeps in-frame clones, though not all of them. D and trimming come from the DNA, and the V and J calls and clone size come from that table. The table shows some 300,000 clones, with around nine tenths occurring only once. With 5 bases removed from V and 8 bases from J, the gap between germline ends came to 12 bases. CDR3 length equals 12 residues. Germline V gene data show CDR1 as SEHNR and CDR2 as FQNEAQ (reference sequence). Sequencing was performed on peripheral blood. This clonotype was obtained from a man aged 65-85 years with acute or convalescent COVID-19. This chain links TRBV7-9 with TRBJ1-2, with D possibly being TRBD1 (5 bases). The CDR3 sequence is CASSLDREGYTF. CDR3 nucleotide sequence: TGTGCCAGCAGCCTCGACAGAGAAGGCTACACCTTC.